This T cell receptor beta chain appears in the sequencing data of a study of shared clonotypes between healthy human individuals. Overall study context: Used for every donor were three CD4 naive, three CD4 memory, two CD8 naive and one CD8 memory plate.

Comments on this clone: The antigen is undetermined.

TCRdb's table, derived via immunoSEQ multiplex PCR, lists solely in-frame clones and lacks some. The sample lists hundreds of thousands of clones, less than 85% occurring once. Study-wide findings and caveats: The researchers took only blood, and tissue repertoires probably look different. A few donors held approximately 4.6% of naive CD4 clonotypes in common.

Deletions cut 3 bases from V and 4 bases from J, with 18 bases between. This CDR3 is built from 16 residues. Germline V gene sequence: CDR1 SGHVS, CDR2 FNYEAQ. The specimen sequenced was memory CD4+ T cells sorted from blood. Subset here: CD45RA-negative fraction. The J gene is TRBJ1-1, the V gene TRBV7-6, with D perhaps matching TRBD1 (5 bases). The sequence derives from a woman aged 30 to 39 in good health. The CDR3 sequence is CASSFSGRVGSTEAFF. The CDR3 DNA sequence: TGTGCCAGCAGCTTCTCCGGCAGGGTGGGGTCCACTGAAGCTTTCTTT. Using reference TRBV7-6 and TRBJ1-1 for the parts outside the CDR3, the full variable domain is GAGVSQSPRYKVTKRGQDVALRCDPISGHVSLYWYRQALGQGPEFLTYFNYEAQQDKSGLPNDRFSAERPEGSISTLTIQRTEQRDSAMYRCASSFSGRVGSTEAFFGQGTRLTVV.